The clone carrying this T cell receptor (beta chain) was detected many times. Between the trimmed V and J ends, which lost 2 bases and 7 bases, there was a span of 11 bases. The CDR3 spans 13 residues. CDR1 is LGHNA and CDR2 is YSLEER in the germline V gene. Repertoires were generated with immunoSEQ multiplex PCR, while TCRdb's copy carries only in-frame clones and drops some. The data contain over a million clones, about 75% of them singletons. This specimen comes from a study of shared clonotypes between healthy human individuals. Sequencing used memory CD4+ T cells sorted from blood. Noted subset: CD45RA-negative fraction. The V gene is TRBV4-3, the J gene TRBJ1-1, with D uncertain. This clonotype was obtained from a man between 18 and 35 years old in good health. DNA of the CDR3: TGCGCCAGCAGCCAAACTTTCGGGATTGAAGCTTTCTTT. This codes for CASSQTFGIEAFF.